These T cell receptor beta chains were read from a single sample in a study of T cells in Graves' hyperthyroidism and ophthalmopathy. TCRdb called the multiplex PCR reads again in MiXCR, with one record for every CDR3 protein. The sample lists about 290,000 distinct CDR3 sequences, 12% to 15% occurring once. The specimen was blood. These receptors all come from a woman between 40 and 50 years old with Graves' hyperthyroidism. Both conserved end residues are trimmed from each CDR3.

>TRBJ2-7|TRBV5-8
ASSLVREQY
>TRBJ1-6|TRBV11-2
ASSLAPGQGKSPLH
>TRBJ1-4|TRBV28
ASRGDRAGEKLF
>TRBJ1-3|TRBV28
ASCYSYLHRSGNTIY
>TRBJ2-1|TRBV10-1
ASSGGGLSRPYNEQF
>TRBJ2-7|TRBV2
ASSQERTYEQY
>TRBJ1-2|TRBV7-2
ASSLASWSGLYYGYT
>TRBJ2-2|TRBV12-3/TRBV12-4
ASSSWTSGRAVFAGELF
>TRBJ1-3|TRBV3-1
ASSQLSSGNTIY
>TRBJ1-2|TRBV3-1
ASSHLYGYT
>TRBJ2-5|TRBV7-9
ASSFTDGETQY
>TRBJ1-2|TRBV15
ATQQYGDRAYGYT
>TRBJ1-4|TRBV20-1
SARDYDGETATNEKLF
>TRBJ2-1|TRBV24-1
ATSRGRGVSNEQF
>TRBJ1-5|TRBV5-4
ASSPGPTENQPQH
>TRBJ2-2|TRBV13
ASSLRSRNTGELF
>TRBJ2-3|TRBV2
ASSEEAASTDTQY
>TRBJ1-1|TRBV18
ASSPPGHTEAF
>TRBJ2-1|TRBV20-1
SARAPGLADRYNEQF
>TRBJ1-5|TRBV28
ASTISGTGGADNQPQH
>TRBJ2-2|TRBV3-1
ASRPRVGNTGELF
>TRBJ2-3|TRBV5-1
ASSLASGTLTDTQY
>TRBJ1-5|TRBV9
ASSFRDRVDQPQH
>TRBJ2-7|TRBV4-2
ASSQDLTGGSYEQY
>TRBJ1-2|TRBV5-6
ASSLAAVNYGYT
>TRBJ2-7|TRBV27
ASSLAREIIYEQY
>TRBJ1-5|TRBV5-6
ASSLAEQGAGNQPQH
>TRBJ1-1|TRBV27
ASSLTQGGIEAF
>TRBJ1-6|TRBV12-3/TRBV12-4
ASSFSGRRNSPLH
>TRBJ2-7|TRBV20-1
SAGGVGSHSGEQY